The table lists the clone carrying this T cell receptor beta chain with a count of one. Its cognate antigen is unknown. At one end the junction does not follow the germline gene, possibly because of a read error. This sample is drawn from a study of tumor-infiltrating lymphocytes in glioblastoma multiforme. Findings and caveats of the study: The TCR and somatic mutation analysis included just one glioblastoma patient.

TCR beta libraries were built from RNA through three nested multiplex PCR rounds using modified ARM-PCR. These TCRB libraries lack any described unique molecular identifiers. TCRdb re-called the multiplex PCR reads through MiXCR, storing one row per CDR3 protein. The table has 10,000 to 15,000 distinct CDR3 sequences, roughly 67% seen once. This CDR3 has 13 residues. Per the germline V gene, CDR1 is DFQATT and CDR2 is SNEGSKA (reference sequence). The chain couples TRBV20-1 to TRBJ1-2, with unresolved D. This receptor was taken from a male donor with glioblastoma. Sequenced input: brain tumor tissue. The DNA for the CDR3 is TGCAGTGCTGATAGATCCAGTTCCTATCGCTACACCTTC. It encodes CSADRSSSYRYTF.